This entry lists 7 T cell receptor beta chains sequenced from one sample in a study of radiotherapy plus CTLA-4 blockade in lung cancer. Produced via immunoSEQ multiplex PCR; TCRdb's table is partial and in-frame only. The table has roughly 30,000 clones, more than 80% seen once. The sample in question was peripheral blood, obtained from a patient treated with radiotherapy plus ipilimumab. These receptors were obtained from a human donor with non-small cell lung cancer that progressed on radiotherapy plus ipilimumab.

J is TRBJ1-2 and V is TRBV28; 8 bases agree with TRBD1. CDR1 and CDR2 (germline): MDHEN, SYDVKM. V was clipped by 1 base and J by 7 bases; unmatched bases: 2. The CDR3 runs 13 residues. In nucleotides, the CDR3 is TGTGCCAGCAGTTTATCAGGGGGCTTTGGCTACACCTTC. Its translation is CASSLSGGFGYTF.

The J gene is TRBJ2-4, the V gene TRBV15; the match to TRBD2 covers 8 bases. V lost 0 bases and J lost 0; bases outside the gene matches: 13. In germline, CDR1 is LNHNV, CDR2 YYDKDF (reference sequence). The CDR3 extends over 20 amino acids. CDR3 sequence (DNA): TGTGCCACCAGCAGAGATCCGCCGACTTCCCGGGGGGGAGCCAAAAACATTCAGTACTTC. Translating it yields CATSRDPPTSRGGAKNIQYF.

The chain couples TRBV7-2 to TRBJ2-1, with 12 bases lining up with TRBD2. Germline values: CDR1 SGHTA, CDR2 FQGNSA. The CDR3 is made up of 16 amino acids. Losses at the gene ends were 5 bases for V and 8 bases for J; bases not matched to a gene: 10. This chain's CDR3 is CASSRALAGGRDEQFF. The CDR3 region has the DNA TGTGCCAGCAGCCGGGCACTAGCGGGGGGCCGGGATGAGCAGTTCTTC.

A note on this clone: Distinct nucleotide sequences in the sample also encode this CDR3. The chain is built from TRBV11-2 and TRBJ1-2, with a possible D match to TRBD1 (6 bases). The CDR3 consists of 15 residues. CDR1 is SGHAT, CDR2 FQNNGV, per germline. Trimming removed 1 base at V and 2 bases at J, with 11 bases between. Here the CDR3 reads CASSLATGWNYGYTF. The DNA of the CDR3 is TGTGCCAGCAGCTTAGCTACAGGGTGGAACTATGGCTACACCTTC. The whole variable domain, filled in from reference TRBV11-2 and TRBJ1-2, reads EAGVAQSPRYKIIEKRQSVAFWCNPISGHATLYWYQQILGQGPKLLIQFQNNGVVDDSQLPKDRFSAERLKGVDSTLKIQPAKLEDSAVYLCASSLATGWNYGYTFGSGTRLTVV.

J is TRBJ2-7 and V is TRBV11-1, with a possible D match to TRBD2 (5 bases). CDR1 is SGHAT and CDR2 is FQDESV in the germline V gene (reference sequence). Trimming cost V 1 base and J 7 bases, with 8 bases left between them. CDR3 length: 12 amino acids. The CDR3 region is CASSLVGREQYF. CDR3 nucleotides: TGTGCCAGCAGCTTAGTGGGGAGAGAGCAGTACTTC. Using reference TRBV11-1 and TRBJ2-7 for the parts outside the CDR3, the full variable domain is EAEVAQSPRYKITEKSQAVAFWCDPISGHATLYWYRQILGQGPELLVQFQDESVVDDSQLPKDRFSAERLKGVDSTLKIQPAELGDSAMYLCASSLVGREQYFGPGTRLTVT.

The rearrangement joins TRBV6-1 to TRBJ2-1, with 14 bases that match TRBD2. The trim removed 7 bases at V and 8 bases at J, leaving 7 bases unmatched. CDR1 is MNHNS, CDR2 SASEGT, per germline. The CDR3 is 15 residues long. Here the CDR3 reads CASKLGLAGVDEQFF. CDR3 coding DNA: TGTGCCAGCAAGCTGGGACTAGCGGGGGTGGATGAGCAGTTCTTC.

The J gene is TRBJ2-5, the V gene TRBV4-2; 12 bases align to TRBD2. Germline V CDR1 and CDR2: LGHNA, YNFKEQ. The CDR3 length is 15 residues. The trim removed 4 bases at V and 3 bases at J, leaving 3 bases unmatched. The CDR3 region has the DNA TGTGCCAGCAGCCGCCGGACTAGCGGGGAAGAGACCCAGTACTTC. It translates to CASSRRTSGEETQYF.